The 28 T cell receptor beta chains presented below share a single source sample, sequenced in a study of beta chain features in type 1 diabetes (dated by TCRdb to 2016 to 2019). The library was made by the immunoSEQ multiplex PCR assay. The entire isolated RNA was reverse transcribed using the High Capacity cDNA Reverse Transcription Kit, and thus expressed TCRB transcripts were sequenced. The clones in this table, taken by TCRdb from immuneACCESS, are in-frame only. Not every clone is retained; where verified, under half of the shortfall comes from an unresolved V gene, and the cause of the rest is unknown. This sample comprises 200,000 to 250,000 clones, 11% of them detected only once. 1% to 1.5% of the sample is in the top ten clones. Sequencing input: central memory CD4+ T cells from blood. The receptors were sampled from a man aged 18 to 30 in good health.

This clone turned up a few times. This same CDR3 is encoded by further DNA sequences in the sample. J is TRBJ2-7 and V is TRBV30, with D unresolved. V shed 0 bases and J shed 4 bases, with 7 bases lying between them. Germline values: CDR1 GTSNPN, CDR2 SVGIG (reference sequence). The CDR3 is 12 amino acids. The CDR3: CAWSVDRYEQYF. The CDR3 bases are TGTGCCTGGAGTGTAGACCGGTACGAGCAGTACTTC.

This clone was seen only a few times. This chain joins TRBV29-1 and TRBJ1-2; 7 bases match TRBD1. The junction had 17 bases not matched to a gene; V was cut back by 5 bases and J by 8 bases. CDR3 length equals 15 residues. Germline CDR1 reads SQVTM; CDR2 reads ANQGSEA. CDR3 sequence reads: CSVKGQSKEEGGYTF. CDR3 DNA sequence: TGCAGCGTTAAGGGACAGTCGAAAGAAGAGGGCGGCTACACCTTC. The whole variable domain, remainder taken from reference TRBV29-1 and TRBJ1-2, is SAVISQKPSRDICQRGTSLTIQCQVDSQVTMMFWYRQQPGQSLTLIATANQGSEATYESGFVIDKFPISRPNLTFSTLTVSNMSPEDSSIYLCSVKGQSKEEGGYTFGSGTRLTVV.

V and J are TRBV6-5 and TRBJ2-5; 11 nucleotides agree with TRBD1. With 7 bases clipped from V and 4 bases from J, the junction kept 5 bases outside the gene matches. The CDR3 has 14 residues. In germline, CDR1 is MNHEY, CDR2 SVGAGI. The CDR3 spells CASNQDRGRETQYF. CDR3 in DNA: TGTGCCAGCAATCAGGACAGGGGGCGAGAGACCCAGTACTTC.

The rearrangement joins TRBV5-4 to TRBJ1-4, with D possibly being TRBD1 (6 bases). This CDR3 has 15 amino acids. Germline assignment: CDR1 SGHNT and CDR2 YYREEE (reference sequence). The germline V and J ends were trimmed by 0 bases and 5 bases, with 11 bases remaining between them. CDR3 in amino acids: CASSLAQGRNEKLFF. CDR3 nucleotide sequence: TGTGCCAGCAGCTTGGCCCAGGGGAGGAATGAAAAACTGTTTTTT.

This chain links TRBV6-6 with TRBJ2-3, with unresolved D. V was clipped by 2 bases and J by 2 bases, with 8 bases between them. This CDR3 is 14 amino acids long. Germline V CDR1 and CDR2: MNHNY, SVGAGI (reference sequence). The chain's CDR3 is CASSYSTDTDTQYF. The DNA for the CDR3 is TGTGCCAGCAGTTACAGCACAGACACAGATACGCAGTATTTT.

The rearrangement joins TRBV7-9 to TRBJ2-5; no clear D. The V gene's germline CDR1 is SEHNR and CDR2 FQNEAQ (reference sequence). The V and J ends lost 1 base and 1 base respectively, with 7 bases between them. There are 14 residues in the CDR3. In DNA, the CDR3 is TGTGCCAGCAGCTTAGTGTTTACCCAAGAGACCCAGTACTTC. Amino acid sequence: CASSLVFTQETQYF.

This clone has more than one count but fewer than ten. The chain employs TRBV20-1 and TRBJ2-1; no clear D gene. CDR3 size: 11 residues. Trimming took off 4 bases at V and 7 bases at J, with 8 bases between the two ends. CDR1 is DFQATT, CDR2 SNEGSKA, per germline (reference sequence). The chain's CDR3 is CSANAFNEQFF. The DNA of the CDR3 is TGCAGTGCTAATGCATTTAATGAGCAGTTCTTC.

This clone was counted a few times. Written as DNA, the CDR3 is TGTGCCAGCAGCCCCGGGGCGCAAGAGACCCAGTACTTC. This codes for CASSPGAQETQYF. The V gene is TRBV7-2, the J gene TRBJ2-5; the D gene could be TRBD1 or TRBD2 (5 bases each). CDR1 is SGHTA and CDR2 is FQGNSA in the germline V gene. V lost 5 bases and J lost 2, with 9 bases in between. The CDR3 contains 13 residues.

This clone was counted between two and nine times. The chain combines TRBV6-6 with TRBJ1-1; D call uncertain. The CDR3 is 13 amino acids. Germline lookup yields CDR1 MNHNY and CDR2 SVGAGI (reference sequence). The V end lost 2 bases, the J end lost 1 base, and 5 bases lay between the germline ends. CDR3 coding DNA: TGTGCCAGCAGTTACCGGGGGAACACTGAAGCTTTCTTT. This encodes CASSYRGNTEAFF.

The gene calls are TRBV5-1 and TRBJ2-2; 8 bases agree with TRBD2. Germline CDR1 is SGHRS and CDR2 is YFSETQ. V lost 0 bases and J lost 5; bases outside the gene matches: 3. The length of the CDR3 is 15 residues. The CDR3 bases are TGCGCCAGCAGCTTGGAACTAGCGGTTACCGGGGAGCTGTTTTTT. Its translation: CASSLELAVTGELFF. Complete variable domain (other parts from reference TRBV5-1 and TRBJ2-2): KAGVTQTPRYLIKTRGQQVTLSCSPISGHRSVSWYQQTPGQGLQFLFEYFSETQRNKGNFPGRFSGRQFSNSRSEMNVSTLELGDSALYLCASSLELAVTGELFFGEGSRLTVL.

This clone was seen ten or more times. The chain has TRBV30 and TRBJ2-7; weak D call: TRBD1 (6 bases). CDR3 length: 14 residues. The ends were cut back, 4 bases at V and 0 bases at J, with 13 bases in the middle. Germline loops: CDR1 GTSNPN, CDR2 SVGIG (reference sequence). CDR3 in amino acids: CAWTMGQGSYEQYF. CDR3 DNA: TGTGCCTGGACCATGGGACAAGGCTCCTACGAGCAGTACTTC.

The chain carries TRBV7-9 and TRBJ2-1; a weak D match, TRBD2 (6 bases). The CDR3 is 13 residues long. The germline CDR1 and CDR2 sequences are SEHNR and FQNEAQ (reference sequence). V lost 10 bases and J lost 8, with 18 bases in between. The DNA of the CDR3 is TGTGCCACCTCCTTTGCGGGAAGCGATGAGCAGTTCTTC. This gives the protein CATSFAGSDEQFF. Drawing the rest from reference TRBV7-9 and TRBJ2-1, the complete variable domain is DTGVSQNPRHKITKRGQNVTFRCDPISEHNRLYWYRQTLGQGPEFLTYFQNEAQLEKSRLLSDRFSAERPKGSFSTLEIQRTEQGDSAMYLCATSFAGSDEQFFGPGTRLTVL.

CDR3 loop: CASSPGTDLKQYF. The CDR3 DNA reads TGTGCCAGCAGTCCCGGGACGGATCTAAAGCAGTACTTC. The genes are TRBV7-3 and TRBJ2-7, with D perhaps TRBD1 or TRBD2 (5 bases each). V lost 6 bases and J lost 8, with 17 bases in between. Germline V CDR1 and CDR2: SGHTA, FQGTGA. This CDR3 comprises 13 residues.

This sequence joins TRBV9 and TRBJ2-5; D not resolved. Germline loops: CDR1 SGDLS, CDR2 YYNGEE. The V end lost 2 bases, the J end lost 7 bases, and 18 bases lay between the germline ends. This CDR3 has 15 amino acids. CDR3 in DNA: TGTGCCAGCAGCGTGCAAGGCCAAAGAGACGTGACCCAGTACTTC. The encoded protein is CASSVQGQRDVTQYF.

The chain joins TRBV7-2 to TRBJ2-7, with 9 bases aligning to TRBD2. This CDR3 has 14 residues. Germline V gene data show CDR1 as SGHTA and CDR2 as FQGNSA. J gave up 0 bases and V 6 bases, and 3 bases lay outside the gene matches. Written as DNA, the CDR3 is TGTGCCAGCAGACCTAGCGGGACCTCCTACGAGCAGTACTTC. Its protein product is CASRPSGTSYEQYF.

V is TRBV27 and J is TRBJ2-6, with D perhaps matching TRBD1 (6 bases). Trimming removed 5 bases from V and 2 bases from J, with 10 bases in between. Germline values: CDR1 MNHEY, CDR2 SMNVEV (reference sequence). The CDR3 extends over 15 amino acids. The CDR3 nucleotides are TGTGCCAGCAGTCCTACAGGGCCTGGGGCCAACGTCCTGACTTTC. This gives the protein CASSPTGPGANVLTF.

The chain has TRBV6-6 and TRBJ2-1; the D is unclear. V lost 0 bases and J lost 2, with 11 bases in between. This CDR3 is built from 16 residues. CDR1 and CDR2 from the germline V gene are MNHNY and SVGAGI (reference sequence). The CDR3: CASSYSRPGPYNEQFF. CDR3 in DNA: TGTGCCAGCAGTTACTCGAGGCCGGGTCCCTACAATGAGCAGTTCTTC.

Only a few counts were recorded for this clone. The CDR3 DNA sequence: TGCAGCGCCCACGGCCCGTCTGGAAACACCATATATTTT. Protein product: CSAHGPSGNTIYF. The gene calls are TRBV29-1 and TRBJ1-3; D remains ambiguous. The CDR3 sequence is 13 residues long. CDR1 and CDR2 from the germline V gene are SQVTM and ANQGSEA. The germline V and J ends were trimmed by 7 bases and 1 base, with 11 bases remaining between them.

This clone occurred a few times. CDR3 residues: CASSLEGTGYNEQFF. The CDR3 DNA sequence: TGTGCCAGCAGCTTAGAGGGTACGGGGTACAATGAGCAGTTCTTC. The chain recombines TRBV7-9 with TRBJ2-1; weak D call: TRBD2 (5 bases). V was cut by 1 base and J by 4 bases, with 11 bases left in between. Germline-derived CDR1 and CDR2 are SEHNR and FQNEAQ (reference sequence). The CDR3 extends over 15 amino acids.

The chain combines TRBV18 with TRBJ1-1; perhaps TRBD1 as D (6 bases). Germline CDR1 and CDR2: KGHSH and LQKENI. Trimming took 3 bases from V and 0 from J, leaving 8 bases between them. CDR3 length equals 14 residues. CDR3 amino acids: CASSPNRVNTEAFF. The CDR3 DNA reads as TGTGCCAGCTCACCGAACAGGGTGAACACTGAAGCTTTCTTT. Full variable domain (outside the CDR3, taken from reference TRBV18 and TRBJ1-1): NAGVMQNPRHLVRRRGQEARLRCSPMKGHSHVYWYRQLPEEGLKFMVYLQKENIIDESGMPKERFSAEFPKEGPSILRIQQVVRGDSAAYFCASSPNRVNTEAFFGQGTRLTVV.

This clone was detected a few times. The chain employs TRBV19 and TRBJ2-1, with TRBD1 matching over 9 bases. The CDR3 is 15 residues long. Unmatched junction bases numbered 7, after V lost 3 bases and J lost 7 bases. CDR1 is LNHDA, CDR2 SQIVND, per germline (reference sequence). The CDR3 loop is CASSIHGTGQNEQFF. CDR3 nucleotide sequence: TGTGCCAGTAGTATTCACGGGACAGGGCAAAATGAGCAGTTCTTC.

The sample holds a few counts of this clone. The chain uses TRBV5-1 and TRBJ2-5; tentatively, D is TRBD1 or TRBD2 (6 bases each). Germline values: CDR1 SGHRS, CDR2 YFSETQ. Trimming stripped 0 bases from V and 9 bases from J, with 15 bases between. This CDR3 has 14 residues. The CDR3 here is CASSLDGQRAPQYF. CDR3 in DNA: TGCGCCAGCAGCTTGGACGGACAGCGGGCGCCCCAGTACTTC.

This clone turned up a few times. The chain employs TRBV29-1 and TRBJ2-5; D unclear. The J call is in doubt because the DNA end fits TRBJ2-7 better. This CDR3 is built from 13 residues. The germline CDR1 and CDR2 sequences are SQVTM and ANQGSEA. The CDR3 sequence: CSVPRDLSYEQYF. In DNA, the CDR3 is TGCAGCGTCCCTCGAGATTTATCCTACGAGCAGTACTTC.

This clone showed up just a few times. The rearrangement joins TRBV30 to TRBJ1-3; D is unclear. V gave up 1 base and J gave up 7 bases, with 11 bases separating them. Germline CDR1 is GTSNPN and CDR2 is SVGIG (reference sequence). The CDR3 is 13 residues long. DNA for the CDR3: TGTGCCTGGAGTGGGTCGGCTTGGAACACCATATATTTT. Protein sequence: CAWSGSAWNTIYF.

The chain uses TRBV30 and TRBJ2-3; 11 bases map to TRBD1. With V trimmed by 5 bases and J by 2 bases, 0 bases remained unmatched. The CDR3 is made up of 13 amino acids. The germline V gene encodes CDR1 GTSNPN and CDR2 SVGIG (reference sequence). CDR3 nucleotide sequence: TGTGCCTGGGGACAGGGGGCCACAGATACGCAGTATTTT. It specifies CAWGQGATDTQYF.

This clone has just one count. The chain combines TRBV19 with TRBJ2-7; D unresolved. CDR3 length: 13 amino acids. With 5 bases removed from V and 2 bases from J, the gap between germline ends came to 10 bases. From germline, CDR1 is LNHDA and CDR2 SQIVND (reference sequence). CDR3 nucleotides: TGTGCCAGTAGTCCATCCTCGGCCTACGAGCAGTACTTC. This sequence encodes CASSPSSAYEQYF.

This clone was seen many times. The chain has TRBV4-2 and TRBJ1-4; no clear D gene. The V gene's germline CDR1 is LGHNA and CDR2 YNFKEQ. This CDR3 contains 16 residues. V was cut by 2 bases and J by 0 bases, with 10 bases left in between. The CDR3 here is CASSQIKAATNEKLFF. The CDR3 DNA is TGTGCCAGCAGCCAAATTAAAGCTGCAACTAATGAAAAACTGTTTTTT.

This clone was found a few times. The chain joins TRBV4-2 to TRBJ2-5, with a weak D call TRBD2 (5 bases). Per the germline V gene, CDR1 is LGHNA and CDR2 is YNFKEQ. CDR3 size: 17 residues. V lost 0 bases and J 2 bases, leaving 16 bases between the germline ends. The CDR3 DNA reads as TGTGCCAGCAGCCAAGAGGGAGACGTGGACGCGCAAGAGACCCAGTACTTC. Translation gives CASSQEGDVDAQETQYF.